This T cell receptor beta chain is from a study of cytomegalovirus exposure and HLA in healthy donors. Study-level results: Specific recognition of CMV antigens was confirmed in vitro for a few chains (all CMV-associated). Researchers reported in a later analysis that a missense DCLRE1C variant was tied to TCR beta V- and J-gene trimming.

As regards this clone: Its specificity is unknown.

13 Jbeta primers and 60 Vbeta primers were used for the PCR. Assay used: immunoSEQ multiplex PCR; TCRdb lists only in-frame clones, some missing. The sample has 110,000 or so clones; 77% are singletons. J gave up 5 bases and V 4 bases, and 9 bases lay outside the gene matches. The CDR3 loop spans 16 amino acids. Germline V gene lookup returns CDR1 ENHRY and CDR2 SYGVKD. The J gene is TRBJ2-7, the V gene TRBV10-3, with 12 bases identical to TRBD2. This sequence was found in a woman aged 35 to 49 in good health and CMV-seropositive. Sequenced input: PBMCs. As DNA, the CDR3 is TGTGCCATCAGTGGACTAGCGGGAGCCCTATCAGACGAGCAGTACTTC. Residues: CAISGLAGALSDEQYF.